The next 30 T cell receptor beta chains were all read from a single sample in a study of T cell changes during pregnancy in multiple sclerosis. This table comes from immunoSEQ multiplex PCR, and its TCRdb copy is limited to in-frame clones, with some not included. The repertoire holds about 68,000 clones, with 90% as singletons. The sample in question was peripheral blood, obtained in the third trimester of pregnancy. The receptors stem from a female donor with multiple sclerosis, enrolled in a pregnancy study.

The rearrangement links TRBV25-1 to TRBJ1-1, with TRBD1 matching over 8 bases. The CDR3 is made up of 12 amino acids. V gave up 11 bases and J gave up 3 bases; unmatched junction bases: 5. Germline CDR1 reads MGHDK; CDR2 reads SYGVNS. CDR3 in amino acids: CASHRGDTEAFF. For the CDR3, the DNA is TGTGCCTCCCACAGGGGGGACACTGAAGCTTTCTTT.

This clone has just one count. The V and J genes are TRBV6-6 and TRBJ2-1; 8 bases line up with TRBD2. The CDR3 contains 11 residues. Germline V gene sequence: CDR1 MNHNY, CDR2 SVGAGI (reference sequence). After removal of 6 bases from V and 9 bases from J, the junction contained 1 base not matched to a gene. CDR3 protein: CASSGGAEQFF. The CDR3 DNA sequence: TGTGCCAGCAGCGGGGGGGCTGAGCAGTTCTTC.

The chain has TRBV5-6 and TRBJ2-7; 7 nucleotides align to TRBD1. Trimming removed 4 bases from V and 2 bases from J; junction bases left unmatched: 6. The CDR3 is 14 amino acids. Germline CDR1 SGHDT, CDR2 YYEEEE. The CDR3 is CASSRQGVAYEQYF. CDR3 DNA: TGTGCCAGCAGCCGGCAGGGGGTGGCCTACGAGCAGTACTTC.

The chain combines TRBV6-1 with TRBJ2-5, with 9 bases aligning to TRBD1. The CDR3 is made up of 16 amino acids. Losses at the gene ends were 2 bases for V and 1 base for J; bases not matched to a gene: 5. Germline CDR1 and CDR2: MNHNS and SASEGT. The CDR3: CASSEMGTGIQETQYF. The CDR3 DNA follows: TGTGCCAGCAGTGAAATGGGGACAGGGATCCAAGAGACCCAGTACTTC.

This clone has a single count. The V call is TRBV30, the J call TRBJ2-3; 7 nucleotides line up with TRBD1. In germline, CDR1 is GTSNPN, CDR2 SVGIG (reference sequence). The length of the CDR3 is 11 residues. V lost 5 bases, J lost 4 bases, and 0 bases stayed unmatched. The DNA of the CDR3 is TGTGCCTGGGGGACAGCAGATACGCAGTATTTT. Its protein product is CAWGTADTQYF.

The gene calls are TRBV7-6 and TRBJ2-3; 7 bases line up with TRBD2. Germline V lookup: CDR1 SGHVS, CDR2 FNYEAQ. After removal of 5 bases from V and 1 base from J, the junction contained 12 bases not matched to a gene. The CDR3 has 17 residues. The CDR3 sequence is CASSHPMAGDGTDTQYF. The CDR3 DNA reads as TGTGCCAGCAGCCATCCTATGGCGGGGGATGGCACAGATACGCAGTATTTT.

The V and J genes are TRBV19 and TRBJ2-1; no firm D call. Trimming removed 5 bases at V and 0 bases at J, with 8 bases between. CDR3 length: 14 amino acids. The V gene's germline CDR1 is LNHDA and CDR2 SQIVND (reference sequence). The CDR3 region has the DNA TGTGCCAGTAGTGGGCTACTCTCCTACAATGAGCAGTTCTTC. This gives the protein CASSGLLSYNEQFF.

The chain joins TRBV19 to TRBJ2-7; D ambiguous. The V gene's germline CDR1 is LNHDA and CDR2 SQIVND (reference sequence). V lost 6 bases, J lost 3 bases, and 12 bases lay in between. The CDR3 contains 13 residues. The CDR3 DNA reads TGTGCCAGTAGGGAGCGTGGAGACTACGAGCAGTACTTC. Amino acids: CASRERGDYEQYF.

The chain combines TRBV5-4 with TRBJ2-5; TRBD2 is a possible D gene (6 bases). V dropped 2 bases and J dropped 2 bases, with 7 bases sitting between them. This CDR3 is 13 amino acids long. Germline lookup yields CDR1 SGHNT and CDR2 YYREEE (reference sequence). CDR3 residues: CASSFGGQETQYF. CDR3 nucleotide sequence: TGTGCCAGCAGCTTTGGGGGGCAAGAGACCCAGTACTTC.

The genes are TRBV6-6 and TRBJ1-3; no reliable D call. Germline V gene lookup returns CDR1 MNHNY and CDR2 SVGAGI (reference sequence). This CDR3 contains 14 residues. The V end lost 1 base, the J end lost 0 bases, and 4 bases lay between the germline ends. This CDR3 is CASSYLISGNTIYF. For the CDR3, the DNA is TGTGCCAGCAGTTACTTAATCTCTGGAAACACCATATATTTT.

The rearrangement links TRBV7-9 to TRBJ2-3; D is ambiguous. CDR1 and CDR2 (germline): SEHNR, FQNEAQ (reference sequence). This CDR3 is 15 amino acids long. The V end lost 3 bases, the J end lost 0 bases, and 10 bases lay between the germline ends. CDR3 in DNA: TGTGCCAGCAGCTTCTGGGCCTCTAGCACAGATACGCAGTATTTT. Encoded protein: CASSFWASSTDTQYF.

V usage is TRBV6-8 and J usage is TRBJ1-1; D remains ambiguous. Trimming stripped 7 bases from V and 5 bases from J, with 17 bases between. The germline V gene has CDR1 MNHGY and CDR2 SAAAGT. This CDR3 is built from 14 residues. The CDR3: CASNPGKVGTEAFF. CDR3 in DNA: TGTGCCAGCAACCCCGGGAAGGTTGGGACTGAAGCTTTCTTT.

The rearrangement links TRBV11-3 to TRBJ1-1; TRBD1 matches at 10 bases. V was pared by 5 bases and J by 3 bases, with 9 bases of the junction left unmatched. The CDR3 is 16 amino acids. CDR1 and CDR2 from the germline V gene are SGHNT and YENEEA. The CDR3 is CASSEGTGEMDTEAFF. In nucleotides, the CDR3 is TGTGCCAGCAGCGAGGGGACAGGGGAGATGGACACTGAAGCTTTCTTT.

The CDR3 sequence is CASSVARGIDTQYF. CDR3 DNA sequence: TGTGCCAGCAGCGTGGCTAGGGGGATAGATACGCAGTATTTT. The chain uses TRBV9 and TRBJ2-3; weak D call: TRBD1 (6 bases). The CDR3 sequence is 14 residues long. With 2 bases removed from V and 5 bases from J, the gap between germline ends came to 12 bases. Germline loops: CDR1 SGDLS, CDR2 YYNGEE.

The genes are TRBV25-1 and TRBJ2-1; a possible D gene is TRBD1 (8 bases). V shed 3 bases and J shed 7 bases, with 22 bases lying between them. This CDR3 is built from 17 residues. Germline loops: CDR1 MGHDK, CDR2 SYGVNS. CDR3 in DNA: TGTGCCAGCAGTGACCCGGGGGGACAGGCTACACTAAATGAGCAGTTCTTC. It yields the protein CASSDPGGQATLNEQFF. The variable domain in full, with the rest retrieved from reference TRBV25-1 and TRBJ2-1, is EADIYQTPRYLVIGTGKKITLECSQTMGHDKMYWYQQDPGMELHLIHYSYGVNSTEKGDLSSESTVSRIRTEHFPLTLESARPSHTSQYLCASSDPGGQATLNEQFFGPGTRLTVL.

The genes are TRBV7-9 and TRBJ2-5; D might be TRBD1 (5 bases). Between the trimmed V and J ends, which lost 5 bases and 1 base, there was a span of 8 bases. Germline-derived CDR1 and CDR2 are SEHNR and FQNEAQ (reference sequence). The CDR3 contains 13 residues. The CDR3 sequence: CASSRQIQETQYF. CDR3 nucleotide sequence: TGTGCCAGCAGCCGACAGATCCAAGAGACCCAGTACTTC.

The chain combines TRBV27 with TRBJ1-1, with a possible D match to TRBD1 (6 bases). CDR3 length: 12 amino acids. Per germline, CDR1 MNHEY and CDR2 SMNVEV (reference sequence). V was shortened by 0 bases and J by 8 bases, with 7 bases between the two germline ends. CDR3 nucleotide sequence: TGTGCCAGCAGTTTATCAACAGGGGAAGCTTTCTTT. Its protein product is CASSLSTGEAFF.

The rearrangement links TRBV7-2 to TRBJ2-3; D call uncertain. The length of the CDR3 is 14 residues. Trimming left V 5 bases short and J 2 bases short, with 11 bases between. Looked up from germline, CDR1 is SGHTA and CDR2 is FQGNSA. For the CDR3, the DNA is TGTGCCAGCAGCCCTAGACGGCACACAGATACGCAGTATTTT. Protein sequence: CASSPRRHTDTQYF.

This chain links TRBV6-1 with TRBJ2-2; TRBD1 agrees at 7 bases. CDR1 and CDR2 from the germline V gene are MNHNS and SASEGT. The CDR3 has 14 amino acids. V was clipped by 8 bases and J by 0 bases; unmatched bases: 3. CDR3 residues: CASGTVANTGELFF. The DNA for the CDR3 is TGTGCCAGCGGGACAGTTGCGAACACCGGGGAGCTGTTTTTT.

This clone was recorded only once. The rearrangement joins TRBV2 to TRBJ2-5; D possibly corresponds to TRBD1 (5 bases). Looked up from germline, CDR1 is SNHLY and CDR2 is FYNNEI. V was trimmed by 7 bases and J by 2 bases, leaving 8 bases between them. The CDR3 sequence is 12 residues long. The CDR3 protein is CASNKGQETQYF. CDR3 in DNA: TGTGCCAGCAACAAGGGGCAAGAGACCCAGTACTTC.

This clone was recorded a few times. The chain combines TRBV29-1 with TRBJ1-5, with 7 bases aligning to TRBD1. V was clipped by 6 bases and J by 3 bases; unmatched bases: 5. This CDR3 comprises 13 residues. The germline CDR1 and CDR2 sequences are SQVTM and ANQGSEA. CDR3 residues: CSVAGTDNQPQHF. The CDR3 DNA follows: TGCAGCGTAGCCGGGACAGACAATCAGCCCCAGCATTTT.

This clone was counted a few times. V gene TRBV29-1 combines with J gene TRBJ2-3, with TRBD2 matching 13 bases. The germline CDR1 and CDR2 sequences are SQVTM and ANQGSEA. This CDR3 is built from 14 residues. V gave up 7 bases and J gave up 4 bases; unmatched junction bases: 5. The CDR3 coding sequence is TGCAGCGGCAGGACTAGCGGGAGTGCAGATACGCAGTATTTT. The encoded protein is CSGRTSGSADTQYF.

Details on this clone: The sample holds other DNA sequences that translate to the same CDR3. This chain joins TRBV18 and TRBJ1-1; D possibly corresponds to TRBD1 (6 bases). Per germline, CDR1 KGHSH and CDR2 LQKENI. This CDR3 is 13 amino acids long. The V end was cut by 5 bases, the J end by 2 bases, with 9 bases between. CDR3 residues: CASSSGQNTEAFF. The CDR3 nucleotides are TGTGCCAGCTCATCGGGACAAAACACTGAAGCTTTCTTT. The full variable domain, its missing parts supplied by reference TRBV18 and TRBJ1-1, is NAGVMQNPRHLVRRRGQEARLRCSPMKGHSHVYWYRQLPEEGLKFMVYLQKENIIDESGMPKERFSAEFPKEGPSILRIQQVVRGDSAAYFCASSSGQNTEAFFGQGTRLTVV.

The V call is TRBV19, the J call TRBJ2-5; possibly TRBD2 for D (5 bases). V was cut by 2 bases and J by 5 bases, with 15 bases left in between. Germline CDR1 LNHDA, CDR2 SQIVND (reference sequence). The CDR3 has 15 amino acids. CDR3 nucleotide sequence: TGTGCCAGTAGTATAAAACGCGGACTGTTGGAGACCCAGTACTTC. Translating it yields CASSIKRGLLETQYF.

In its sample, this clone was seen once. In nucleotides, the CDR3 is TGCAGTGCTCCCCGGCAGGGTGAGCAGTTCTTC. Protein: CSAPRQGEQFF. The chain recombines TRBV20-1 with TRBJ2-1, with a tentative D call TRBD1 (5 bases). The germline gives CDR1 DFQATT, CDR2 SNEGSKA (reference sequence). Deletions cut 5 bases from V and 9 bases from J, with 11 bases between. The CDR3 runs to 11 residues.

A single count supports this clone. V gene TRBV7-6 combines with J gene TRBJ1-1, with 7 nucleotides matching TRBD1. Germline lookup yields CDR1 SGHVS and CDR2 FNYEAQ. The CDR3 is 16 amino acids. Germline trimming cut 5 bases from V and 1 base from J; bases unmatched to any gene: 10. The CDR3 protein is CASSLLRGRRNTEAFF. CDR3 coding DNA: TGTGCCAGCAGCCTGTTAAGGGGGCGCAGGAACACTGAAGCTTTCTTT.

The chain uses TRBV28 and TRBJ1-1, with D uncertain. This CDR3 has 16 residues. V dropped 5 bases and J dropped 0 bases, with 16 bases sitting between them. Germline loops: CDR1 MDHEN, CDR2 SYDVKM. The CDR3 region has the DNA TGTGCCAGCAGTCTTCTACAGCTTACGATGAACACTGAAGCTTTCTTT. Residues: CASSLLQLTMNTEAFF.

The rearrangement uses TRBV2 and TRBJ1-4; 8 positions agree with TRBD1. V lost 6 bases and J lost 8; bases outside the gene matches: 8. Germline lookup yields CDR1 SNHLY and CDR2 FYNNEI. The CDR3 consists of 14 residues. In DNA form, the CDR3 reads TGTGCCAGCAGGGGGGACAGGCTAGGAGAAAAACTGTTTTTT. This translates into CASRGDRLGEKLFF.

V gene TRBV7-6 combines with J gene TRBJ1-1; 9 bases are a match to TRBD1. Trimming removed 1 base from V and 4 bases from J; junction bases left unmatched: 4. From germline, CDR1 is SGHVS and CDR2 FNYEAQ. The CDR3 extends over 15 amino acids. The CDR3 nucleotides are TGTGCCAGCAGCTTAGATGGGACAGGGAGCACTGAAGCTTTCTTT. Protein sequence: CASSLDGTGSTEAFF.

The chain links TRBV19 to TRBJ2-3; 7 bases line up with TRBD2. V lost 5 bases, J lost 1 base, and 9 bases stayed unmatched. Germline loops: CDR1 LNHDA, CDR2 SQIVND (reference sequence). The CDR3 length is 16 residues. The CDR3 is CASSPRGVVGTDTQYF. CDR3 nucleotide sequence: TGTGCCAGTAGTCCACGGGGGGTAGTCGGCACAGATACGCAGTATTTT.